These 13 T cell receptor beta chains share one sample of origin, sequenced in a study of cytomegalovirus exposure and HLA in healthy donors. The PCR had 60 Vbeta and 13 Jbeta primers. Repertoires were generated with immunoSEQ multiplex PCR, while TCRdb's copy carries only in-frame clones and drops some. The sample comprises more than 130,000 clones, roughly 75% of which are singletons, and about 6.5% rests with the top ten. Sequences were obtained from PBMCs. The source is a man between 35 and 55 years old in good health and CMV-seropositive.

The V and J genes are TRBV4-1 and TRBJ1-6; 7 bases align to TRBD1. CDR3 length: 17 residues. Germline trimming cut 0 bases from V and 0 bases from J; bases unmatched to any gene: 2. The germline V gene encodes CDR1 MGHRA and CDR2 YSYEKL. In DNA, the CDR3 is TGCGCCAGCAGCCAAGACCCAGGGGGCTCCTATAATTCACCCCTCCACTTT. Its protein is CASSQDPGGSYNSPLHF.

J is TRBJ1-2 and V is TRBV20-1; D gene uncertain. CDR3 size: 9 residues. Germline lookup yields CDR1 DFQATT and CDR2 SNEGSKA (reference sequence). Trimming cost V 5 bases and J 6 bases, with 4 bases left between them. CDR3 DNA sequence: TGCAGTGCTCCGGATGGCTACACCTTC. Translated, it gives CSAPDGYTF.

Concerning this clone: Additional DNA sequences in this sample encode the identical CDR3. V gene TRBV29-1 combines with J gene TRBJ2-1, with D possibly being TRBD1 (6 bases). This CDR3 has 13 residues. V dropped 2 bases and J dropped 4 bases, with 9 bases sitting between them. Germline CDR1 SQVTM, CDR2 ANQGSEA. CDR3 sequence: CSVETGIYNEQFF. The CDR3 DNA is TGCAGCGTTGAAACAGGGATTTACAATGAGCAGTTCTTC.

V gene TRBV5-8 combines with J gene TRBJ2-7, with 12 bases that match TRBD1. The germline V gene encodes CDR1 SGHTS and CDR2 YDEGEE. CDR3 length: 14 amino acids. V was clipped by 4 bases and J by 5 bases; unmatched bases: 4. Written as DNA, the CDR3 is TGTGCCAGCAGCAAAGGGACAGGGGGCCACGAGCAGTACTTC. Translating it yields CASSKGTGGHEQYF. Complete variable domain (other parts from reference TRBV5-8 and TRBJ2-7): EAGVTQSPTHLIKTRGQQATLRCSPISGHTSVYWYQQALGLGLQFLLWYDEGEERNRGNFPPRFSGRQFPNYSSELNVNALELEDSALYLCASSKGTGGHEQYFGPGTRLTVT.

The chain links TRBV28 to TRBJ2-7; D unresolved. Germline assignment: CDR1 MDHEN and CDR2 SYDVKM. This CDR3 spans 15 amino acids. V dropped 4 bases and J dropped 0 bases, with 13 bases sitting between them. CDR3 residues: CASSSHLLSSYEQYF. As DNA, the CDR3 is TGTGCCAGCAGTTCGCACTTGCTTAGCTCCTACGAGCAGTACTTC.

The V and J genes are TRBV7-2 and TRBJ2-7, with 8 bases that match TRBD1. The junction had 8 bases not matched to a gene; V was cut back by 1 base and J by 9 bases. Germline CDR1 and CDR2: SGHTA and FQGNSA. This CDR3 spans 14 amino acids. CDR3 sequence: CASSLVGGQGGQYF. In nucleotides, the CDR3 is TGTGCCAGCAGCTTAGTGGGAGGACAGGGCGGGCAGTACTTC.

The V and J genes are TRBV7-9 and TRBJ2-7; maybe TRBD1 (5 bases). Germline V gene data show CDR1 as SEHNR and CDR2 as FQNEAQ (reference sequence). The V and J ends lost 3 bases and 2 bases respectively, with 14 bases between them. This CDR3 comprises 15 residues. Here the CDR3 reads CASSFLGQGTYEQYF. The CDR3, as DNA: TGTGCCAGCAGCTTTTTGGGGCAGGGAACCTACGAGCAGTACTTC.

V and J are TRBV7-9 and TRBJ1-3; D possibly corresponds to TRBD1 (6 bases). Germline lookup yields CDR1 SEHNR and CDR2 FQNEAQ (reference sequence). Trimming removed 6 bases from V and 3 bases from J, with 12 bases in between. The CDR3 sequence is 14 residues long. The CDR3 coding sequence is TGTGCCAGCAGACAGGGCCTCGGTGGAAACACCATATATTTT. Translated: CASRQGLGGNTIYF.

The chain links TRBV28 to TRBJ1-5, with D hard to call. The germline V and J ends were trimmed by 1 base and 6 bases, with 7 bases remaining between them. This CDR3 is built from 13 residues. Germline CDR1 and CDR2: MDHEN and SYDVKM. The CDR3 sequence: CASSLYPFQPQHF. The CDR3 region has the DNA TGTGCCAGCAGTTTATATCCGTTTCAGCCCCAGCATTTT.

The chain is built from TRBV6-5 and TRBJ2-2; D gene ambiguous. Per germline, CDR1 MNHEY and CDR2 SVGAGI. Trimming cost V 6 bases and J 3 bases, with 8 bases left between them. The CDR3 spans 13 residues. CDR3 nucleotides: TGTGCCAGCAGCCCACAGTACACCGGGGAGCTGTTTTTT. Translation gives CASSPQYTGELFF.

The gene calls are TRBV7-2 and TRBJ2-1; 9 positions match TRBD2. The germline gives CDR1 SGHTA, CDR2 FQGNSA. The CDR3 is 16 amino acids. Trimming cost V 1 base and J 1 base; bases outside gene matches: 2. The CDR3 here is CASSLGLAGSYNEQFF. As DNA, the CDR3 is TGTGCCAGCAGCTTAGGCCTAGCGGGGTCCTACAATGAGCAGTTCTTC.

The rearrangement joins TRBV6-6 to TRBJ1-3; D not certain. Germline V lookup: CDR1 MNHNY, CDR2 SVGAGI (reference sequence). This CDR3 has 14 amino acids. V lost 2 bases, J lost 4 bases, and 9 bases lay in between. CDR3 protein: CASSYAVSGNTIYF. The CDR3 coding sequence is TGTGCCAGCAGTTACGCCGTAAGCGGAAACACCATATATTTT.

J is TRBJ1-5 and V is TRBV4-1; 9 bases agree with TRBD1. Germline-derived CDR1 and CDR2 are MGHRA and YSYEKL. This CDR3 comprises 19 residues. With V trimmed by 0 bases and J by 0 bases, 9 bases remained unmatched. This CDR3 reads CASSQEGTGPRYSNQPQHF. The CDR3 DNA is TGCGCCAGCAGCCAAGAGGGGACAGGGCCGCGCTATAGCAATCAGCCCCAGCATTTT.